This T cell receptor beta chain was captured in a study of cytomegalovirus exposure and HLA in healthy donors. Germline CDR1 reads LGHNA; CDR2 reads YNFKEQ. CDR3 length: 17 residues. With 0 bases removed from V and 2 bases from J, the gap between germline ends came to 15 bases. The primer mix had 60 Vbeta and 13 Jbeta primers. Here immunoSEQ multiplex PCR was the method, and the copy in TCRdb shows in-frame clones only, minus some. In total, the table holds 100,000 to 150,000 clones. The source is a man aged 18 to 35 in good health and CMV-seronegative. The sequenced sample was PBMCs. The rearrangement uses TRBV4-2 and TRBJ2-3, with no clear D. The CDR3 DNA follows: TGTGCCAGCAGCCAAGACCAACGGGTCCGTCACACAGATACGCAGTATTTT. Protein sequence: CASSQDQRVRHTDTQYF.